This T cell receptor beta chain came from a study of T-cell memory formation after mild COVID-19. In the study overall: In these data, TCR clusters were largely donor specific.

This CDR3 region has 18 residues. V was pared by 1 base and J by 0 bases, with 13 bases between. The V gene's germline CDR1 is LGHNA and CDR2 YSLEER. As concerns this clonotype: Its specificity is unknown.

Overall study results and limits: The study detected some responding clones in pre-infection memory, suggesting cross-reactive memory joined.

Each CDR3 protein is one row after TCRdb ran MiXCR on the 5' RACE reads. This table has approximately 390,000 distinct CDR3 sequences, 15% to 20% appearing once. The chain couples TRBV4-3 to TRBJ2-6; the D is unclear. The sequenced material came from PBMCs or a T cell subset sorted from them (not recorded which). This sequence was found in a man between 18 and 35 years old who had mild COVID-19 (a few samples of this study predate the infection). Cell type and time point are not known. Written as DNA, the CDR3 is TGCGCCAGCAGCCAAGTCTGGACGGTCTTCTCTGGGGCCAACGTCCTGACTTTC. Protein sequence: CASSQVWTVFSGANVLTF.